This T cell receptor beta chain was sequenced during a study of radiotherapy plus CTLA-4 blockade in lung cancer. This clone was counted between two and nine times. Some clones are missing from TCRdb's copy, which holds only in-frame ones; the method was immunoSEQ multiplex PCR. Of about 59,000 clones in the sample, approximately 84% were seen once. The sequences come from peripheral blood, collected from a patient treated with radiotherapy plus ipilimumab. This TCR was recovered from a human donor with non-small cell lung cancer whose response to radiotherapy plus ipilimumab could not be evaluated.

The CDR3 protein is CASSPSSEEQYF. CDR3 nucleotides: TGTGCCAGCAGCCCTAGTTCTGAAGAGCAGTACTTC. This sequence joins TRBV7-8 and TRBJ2-7; D remains unclear. V dropped 5 bases and J dropped 7 bases, with 12 bases sitting between them. The CDR3 runs to 12 residues. CDR1 is SGHVS and CDR2 is FQNEAQ in the germline V gene.